This T cell receptor beta chain was sequenced for a study of T cell responses to AZD1222 COVID-19 vaccine. General study findings and limits: CD4 TCRs associated with vaccination spanned spike, dominating at 160-218 and 743-854. Baseline seropositives among AZD1222 recipients totaled only 6 or 7. Spike-specific TCR repertoires showed rising breadth and depth after two AZD1222 doses.

Only in-frame clones appear in the TCRdb table, and some are missing; sequencing was by immunoSEQ multiplex PCR. This table holds 150,000 to 200,000 clones, almost 90% found once. The CDR3 is made up of 15 amino acids. Per the germline V gene, CDR1 is SGDLS and CDR2 is YYNGEE. With 4 bases removed from V and 0 bases from J, the gap between germline ends came to 12 bases. Remarks on this clone: Its target is unknown.

The chain combines TRBV9 with TRBJ2-3, with TRBD2 as a possible D gene (7 bases). The TCR comes from an adult in good health. This specimen was peripheral blood, taken on day 0 of AZD1222 vaccination. CDR3 sequence (DNA): TGTGCCAGCAGCCCCCGGGGGGCTAGCACAGATACGCAGTATTTT. This encodes CASSPRGASTDTQYF.